A single sample is the source of the 7 T cell receptor beta chains below, sequenced in a study of T cells expressing NK-cell markers. For each CDR3 protein, TCRdb gives one entry from its re-call of the 5' RACE reads, without DNA. The sample table sets out some 440,000 distinct CDR3 sequences. Sequences were obtained from blood T cells: a sorted CD56 or NKG2C T cell subset, CD4+ or CD8+ T cells, or bulk PBMC T cells (not recorded which). The receptors derive from a woman aged 45-60 years in good health.

The chain joins TRBV11-3 to TRBJ2-7; the TCRdb call, TRBD1, lacks DNA for checking. The germline gives CDR1 SGHNT, CDR2 YENEEA. This CDR3 region has 17 residues. The CDR3 protein is CASSLPLPGTRAYEQYF.

This rearrangement joins TRBV7-9 to TRBJ2-3; TCRdb picks TRBD2, but there is no DNA to check that call. The CDR3 consists of 16 residues. CDR1 and CDR2 (germline): SEHNR, FQNEAQ (reference sequence). CDR3 residues: CASKLLLAGFTDTQYF.

This chain links TRBV2 with TRBJ2-5; TCRdb lists TRBD1, though no DNA is available to test this call. Germline V gene lookup returns CDR1 SNHLY and CDR2 FYNNEI. The CDR3 runs to 12 residues. This CDR3 is CASRSQGETQYF.

The chain couples TRBV7-9 to TRBJ2-1; lacking DNA, the TRBD2 call made by TCRdb goes unchecked. The length of the CDR3 is 14 residues. Germline V gene sequence: CDR1 SEHNR, CDR2 FQNEAQ (reference sequence). The CDR3 region is CASSFSPADNEQFF.

The CDR3 is CATSNPGQGRYTGELFF. The chain has TRBV15 and TRBJ2-2; without DNA, the TCRdb call of TRBD1 cannot be checked. The CDR3 runs 17 residues. Germline CDR1 and CDR2: LNHNV and YYDKDF (reference sequence).

The gene calls are TRBV7-3 and TRBJ2-3. The CDR3 runs to 15 residues. The germline gives CDR1 SGHTA, CDR2 FQGTGA. The CDR3 protein is CASSLMPLTRDTQYF.

The chain combines TRBV24-1 with TRBJ2-1; TCRdb outputs TRBD2, but without DNA this stays unchecked. This CDR3 is built from 12 residues. Looked up from germline, CDR1 is KGHDR and CDR2 is SFDVKD. The CDR3 protein is CATSDSGTSQFF.